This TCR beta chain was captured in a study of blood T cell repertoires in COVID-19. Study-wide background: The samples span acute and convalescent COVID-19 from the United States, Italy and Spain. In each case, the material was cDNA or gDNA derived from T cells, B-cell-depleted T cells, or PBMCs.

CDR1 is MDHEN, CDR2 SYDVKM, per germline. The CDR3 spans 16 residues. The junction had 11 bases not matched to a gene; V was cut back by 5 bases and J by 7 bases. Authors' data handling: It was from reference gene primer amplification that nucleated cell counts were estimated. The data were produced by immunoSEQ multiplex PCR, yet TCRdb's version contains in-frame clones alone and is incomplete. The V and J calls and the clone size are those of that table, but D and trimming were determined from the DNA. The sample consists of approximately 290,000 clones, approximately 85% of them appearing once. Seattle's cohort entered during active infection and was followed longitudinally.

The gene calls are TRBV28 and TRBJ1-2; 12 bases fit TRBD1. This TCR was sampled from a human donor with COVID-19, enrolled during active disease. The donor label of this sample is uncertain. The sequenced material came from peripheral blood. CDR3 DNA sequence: TGTGCCAGCAGTCTAAACCCGGGGGACAGGGGGCCTGGCTACACCTTC. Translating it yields CASSLNPGDRGPGYTF.